The 9 T cell receptor beta chains below come from one sample, sequenced in a study of neurological immune-mediated disorders. MiXCR was run by TCRdb on the 5' RACE reads, yielding one entry per CDR3 protein. Here the sample spans about 49,000 distinct CDR3 sequences, under 15% being singletons. Time point in this sample: longitudinal time-point 2. Sequencing was performed on PBMCs. All receptors derive from a male donor with HTLV-1-associated myelopathy (HAM/TSP).

This clonotype was observed many times. The chain employs TRBV4-3 and TRBJ2-2, with D uncertain. Germline V gives CDR1 LGHNA, CDR2 YSLEER. Trimming pared 2 bases from V and 5 bases from J, leaving 9 bases between. This CDR3 has 14 amino acids. In nucleotides, the CDR3 is TGCGCCAGCAGCCAAAGGACGGGTACCGGGGAGCTGTTTTTT. Its protein product is CASSQRTGTGELFF.

This clonotype was counted at least ten times. The CDR3 bases are TGTGCCAGCAGTTCCGTAGCGGGGTCGGCCGGTGAGACCCAGTACTTC. This encodes CASSSVAGSAGETQYF. The rearrangement joins TRBV6-6 to TRBJ2-5, with 8 bases fitting TRBD2. This CDR3 is built from 16 residues. CDR1 and CDR2 (germline): MNHNY, SVGAGI (reference sequence). V lost 4 bases, J lost 5 bases, and 12 bases stayed unmatched.

On this clonotype: A single base separates this from a much larger clone, so it may be a read error. The DNA of the CDR3 is TGTGCCAGCTCTCCTCTCTCGAACAGGAACACTGAAGCTTTCTTT. Translated: CASSPLSNRNTEAFF. The chain combines TRBV18 with TRBJ1-1; D unclear. Trimming took 6 bases from V and 1 from J, leaving 15 bases between them. Germline values: CDR1 KGHSH, CDR2 LQKENI. This CDR3 has 15 residues. Complete variable domain (other parts from reference TRBV18 and TRBJ1-1): NAGVMQNPRHLVRRRGQEARLRCSPMKGHSHVYWYRQLPEEGLKFMVYLQKENIIDESGMPKERFSAEFPKEGPSILRIQQVVRGDSAAYFCASSPLSNRNTEAFFGQGTRLTVV.

This clonotype was seen a few times. A much larger clonotype is one base distant, so this may be a read error. The chain uses TRBV25-1 and TRBJ2-7, with D possibly called TRBD1 or TRBD2 (6 bases each). This CDR3 has 15 residues. The germline CDR1 and CDR2 sequences are MGHDK and SYGVNS. The CDR3, as DNA: TGTGTCAGCAGTGTCACCTGGGGGGCCGGCTACGAGCAGTACTTC. This gives the protein CVSSVTWGAGYEQYF.

This clonotype was recorded many times. The V and J genes are TRBV5-1 and TRBJ2-1, with TRBD2 matching 10 bases. V was pared by 1 base and J by 2 bases, with 9 bases of the junction left unmatched. Germline CDR1 and CDR2: SGHRS and YFSETQ. This CDR3 contains 18 residues. For the CDR3, the DNA is TGCGCCAGCAGCTTGTTGCTAGCGGGGGCCCCCCCCTACAATGAGCAGTTCTTC. Translated, it gives CASSLLLAGAPPYNEQFF. The whole variable domain, remainder taken from reference TRBV5-1 and TRBJ2-1, is KAGVTQTPRYLIKTRGQQVTLSCSPISGHRSVSWYQQTPGQGLQFLFEYFSETQRNKGNFPGRFSGRQFSNSRSEMNVSTLELGDSALYLCASSLLLAGAPPYNEQFFGPGTRLTVL.

This rearrangement joins TRBV10-2 to TRBJ2-1; a possible D gene is TRBD1 (6 bases). V dropped 10 bases and J dropped 2 bases, with 12 bases sitting between them. The CDR3 is 13 residues long. CDR1 is WSHSY and CDR2 is SAAADI in the germline V gene. The CDR3 protein is CATSRDTYNEQFF. CDR3 nucleotide sequence: TGCGCCACCTCCCGGGACACCTACAATGAGCAGTTCTTC.

This clonotype showed up many times. V usage is TRBV6-4 and J usage is TRBJ2-1, with 9 bases that match TRBD2. The CDR3 spans 15 residues. J gave up 4 bases and V 6 bases, and 7 bases lay outside the gene matches. The germline V gene has CDR1 MRHNA and CDR2 SNTAGT. Written as DNA, the CDR3 is TGTGCCAGCAGCGAAAGCGGGGGGTTTTACAATGAGCAGTTCTTC. It specifies CASSESGGFYNEQFF.

As regards this clonotype: This may be a read error: a much more frequent sequence differs by one nucleotide. The CDR3 sequence is CSAMVQALNTEAFF. DNA for the CDR3: TGCAGTGCAATGGTACAGGCCTTGAACACTGAAGCTTTCTTT. V is TRBV20-1 and J is TRBJ1-1, with a weak D call TRBD1 (5 bases). The V gene's germline CDR1 is DFQATT and CDR2 SNEGSKA (reference sequence). Trimming removed 6 bases from V and 0 bases from J, with 14 bases in between. The CDR3 is 14 residues long.

Many counts were recorded for this clonotype. V and J are TRBV20-1 and TRBJ1-1, with no clear D. The CDR3 contains 11 residues. Germline lookup yields CDR1 DFQATT and CDR2 SNEGSKA (reference sequence). The ends were cut back, 6 bases at V and 2 bases at J, with 7 bases in the middle. The CDR3 protein is CSAVVNTEAFF. CDR3 bases: TGCAGTGCGGTCGTAAACACTGAAGCTTTCTTT.